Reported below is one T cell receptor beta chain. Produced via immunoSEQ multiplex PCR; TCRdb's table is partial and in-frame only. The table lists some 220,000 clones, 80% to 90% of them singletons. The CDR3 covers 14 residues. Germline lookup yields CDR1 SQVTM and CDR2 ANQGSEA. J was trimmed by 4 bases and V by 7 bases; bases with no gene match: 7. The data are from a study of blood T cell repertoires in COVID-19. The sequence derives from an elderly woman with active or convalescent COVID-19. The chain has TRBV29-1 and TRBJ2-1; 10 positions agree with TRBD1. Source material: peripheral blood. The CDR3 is CSARTGGGYNEQFF. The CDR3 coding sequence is TGCAGCGCCCGGACAGGGGGTGGGTACAATGAGCAGTTCTTC.